This T cell receptor (beta chain) appears in the sequencing data of a study of vaccination and CD4 T cells after COVID-19. Cultured CD4+ T-cell DNA underwent Oncomine TCR Beta short-read sequencing. TCRdb analysed the PCR reads with MiXCR anew, one entry per CDR3 protein. The table includes roughly 24,000 distinct CDR3 sequences, 40% to 45% detected once. Turning to this clonotype: Antigen unknown.

Study-wide results and caveats: Reactive clonotype counts went from median around 20 after infection to a few dozen after vaccination, nonsignificantly.

Treatment indicated: approximately 9-day PBMC culture with coronavirus spike peptide pools or control peptides (ViraFEST assay). The CDR3 consists of 14 residues. Germline V gene data show CDR1 as DFQATT and CDR2 as SNEGSKA (reference sequence). V lost 2 bases, J lost 3 bases, and 1 base stayed unmatched. This sequence originates from a human donor who had recovered from COVID-19. The chain recombines TRBV20-1 with TRBJ2-3, with TRBD2 matching 11 bases. Sequencing was performed on CD4+ T cells from blood, cultured in vitro. CDR3 nucleotide sequence: TGCAGTGCTAGACTAGCGGGAGGAACAGATACGCAGTATTTT. It is translated as CSARLAGGTDTQYF.